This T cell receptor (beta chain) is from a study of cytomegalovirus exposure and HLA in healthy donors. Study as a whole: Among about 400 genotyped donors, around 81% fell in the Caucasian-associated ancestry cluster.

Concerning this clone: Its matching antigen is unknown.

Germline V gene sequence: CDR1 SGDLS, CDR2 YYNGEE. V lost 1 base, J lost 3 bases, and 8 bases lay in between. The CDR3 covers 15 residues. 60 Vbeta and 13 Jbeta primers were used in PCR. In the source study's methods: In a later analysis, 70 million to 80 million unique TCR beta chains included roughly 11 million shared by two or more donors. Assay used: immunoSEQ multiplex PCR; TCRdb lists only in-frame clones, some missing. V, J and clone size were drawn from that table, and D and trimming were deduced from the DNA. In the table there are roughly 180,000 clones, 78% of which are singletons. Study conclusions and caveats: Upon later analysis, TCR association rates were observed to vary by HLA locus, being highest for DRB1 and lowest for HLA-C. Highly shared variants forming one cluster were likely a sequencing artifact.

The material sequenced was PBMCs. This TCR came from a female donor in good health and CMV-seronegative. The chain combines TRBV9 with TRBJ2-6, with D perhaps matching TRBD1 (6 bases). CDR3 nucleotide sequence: TGTGCCAGCAGCGTATTAGGGGGTGGGGCCAACGTCCTGACTTTC. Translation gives CASSVLGGGANVLTF.